This T cell receptor (beta chain) was obtained from a study of TIL therapy for anti-PD-1-resistant metastatic lung cancer. On the study more broadly: Patients then received nivolumab; progressors got lymphodepletion, TIL and IL-2. Most patients had lung adenocarcinoma. Broader study findings: Treatment-naive, never-smoker and oncogene-addicted patients were overrepresented in this highly selected cohort.

The libraries were made with immunoSEQ v3. Produced via immunoSEQ multiplex PCR; TCRdb's table is partial and in-frame only. This table has 40,000 to 60,000 clones, 70% to 80% appearing once. Note on this clone: Its cognate antigen is unknown.

Time point defined: pre-treatment sample, taken before nivolumab and TIL therapy. Germline assignment: CDR1 SGHVS and CDR2 FQNEAQ. The CDR3 has 16 residues. V dropped 5 bases and J dropped 0 bases, with 16 bases sitting between them. V usage is TRBV7-8 and J usage is TRBJ1-1, with a possible D match to TRBD1 (5 bases). The specimen was blood, collected at baseline. This sequence was found in a woman aged 25-85 years with non-small cell lung cancer. CDR3: CASSPVGPGLNTEAFF. DNA for the CDR3: TGTGCCAGCAGCCCCGTGGGGCCCGGACTGAACACTGAAGCTTTCTTT.